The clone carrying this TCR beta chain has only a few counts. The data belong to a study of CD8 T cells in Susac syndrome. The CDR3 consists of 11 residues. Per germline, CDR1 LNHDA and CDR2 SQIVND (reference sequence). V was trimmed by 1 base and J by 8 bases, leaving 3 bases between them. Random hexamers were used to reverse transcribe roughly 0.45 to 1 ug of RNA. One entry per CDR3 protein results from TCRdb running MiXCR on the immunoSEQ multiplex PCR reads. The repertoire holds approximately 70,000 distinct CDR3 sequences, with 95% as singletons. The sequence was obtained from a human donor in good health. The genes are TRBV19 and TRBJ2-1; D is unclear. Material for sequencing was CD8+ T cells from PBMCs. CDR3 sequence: CASSIADEQFF. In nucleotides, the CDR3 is TGTGCCAGTAGTATAGCTGATGAGCAGTTCTTC.